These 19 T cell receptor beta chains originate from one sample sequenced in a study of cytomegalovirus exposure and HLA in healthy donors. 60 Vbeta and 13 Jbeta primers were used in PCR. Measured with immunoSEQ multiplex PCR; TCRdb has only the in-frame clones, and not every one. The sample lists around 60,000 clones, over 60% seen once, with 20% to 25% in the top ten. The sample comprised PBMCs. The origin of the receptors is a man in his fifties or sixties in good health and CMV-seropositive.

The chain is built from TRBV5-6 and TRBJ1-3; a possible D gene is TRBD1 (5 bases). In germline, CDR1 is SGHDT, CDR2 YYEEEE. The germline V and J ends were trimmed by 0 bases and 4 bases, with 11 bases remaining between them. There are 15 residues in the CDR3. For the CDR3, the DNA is TGTGCCAGCAGCTTGGGCGGGGCGTCAGGAAACACCATATATTTT. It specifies CASSLGGASGNTIYF.

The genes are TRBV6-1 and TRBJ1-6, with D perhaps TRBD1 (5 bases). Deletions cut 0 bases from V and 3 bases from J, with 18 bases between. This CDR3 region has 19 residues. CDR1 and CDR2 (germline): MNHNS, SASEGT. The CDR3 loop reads CASSEADGAAFRYNSPLHF. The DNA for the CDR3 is TGTGCCAGCAGTGAAGCGGATGGGGCAGCGTTCCGCTATAATTCACCCCTCCACTTT.

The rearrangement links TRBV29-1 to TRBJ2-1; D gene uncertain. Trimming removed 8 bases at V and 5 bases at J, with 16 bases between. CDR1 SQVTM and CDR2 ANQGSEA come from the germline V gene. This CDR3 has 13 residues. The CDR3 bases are TGCAGCCTGTGGGCCCCTGGCAACAATGAGCAGTTCTTC. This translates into CSLWAPGNNEQFF.

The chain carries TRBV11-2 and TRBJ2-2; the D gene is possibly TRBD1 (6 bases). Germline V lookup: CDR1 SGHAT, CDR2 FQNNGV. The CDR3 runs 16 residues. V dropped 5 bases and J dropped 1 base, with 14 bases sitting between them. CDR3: CASSPWDNQNTGELFF. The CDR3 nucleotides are TGTGCCAGCAGCCCTTGGGACAACCAGAACACCGGGGAGCTGTTTTTT.

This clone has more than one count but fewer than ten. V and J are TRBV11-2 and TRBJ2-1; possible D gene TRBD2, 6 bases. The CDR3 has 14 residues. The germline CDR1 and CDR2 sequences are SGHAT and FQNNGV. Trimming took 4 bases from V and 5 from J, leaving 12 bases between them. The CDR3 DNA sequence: TGTGCCAGCAGCTCCAGACTAGTGAACAATGAGCAGTTCTTC. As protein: CASSSRLVNNEQFF.

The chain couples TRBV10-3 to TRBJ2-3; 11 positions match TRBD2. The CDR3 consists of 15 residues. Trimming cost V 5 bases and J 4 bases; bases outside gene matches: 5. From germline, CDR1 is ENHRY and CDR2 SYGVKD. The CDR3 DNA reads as TGTGCCATCAGTATGACTAGCGGGGATGCAGATACGCAGTATTTT. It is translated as CAISMTSGDADTQYF.

The CDR3 sequence is CASSLTGGGEKLFF. DNA for the CDR3: TGCGCCAGCAGCCTTACAGGGGGTGGTGAAAAACTGTTTTTT. The chain recombines TRBV5-1 with TRBJ1-4; 8 nucleotides match TRBD1. V shed 4 bases and J 7 bases; nucleotides not matched to a gene: 6. Germline V CDR1 and CDR2: SGHRS, YFSETQ. The CDR3 consists of 14 residues.

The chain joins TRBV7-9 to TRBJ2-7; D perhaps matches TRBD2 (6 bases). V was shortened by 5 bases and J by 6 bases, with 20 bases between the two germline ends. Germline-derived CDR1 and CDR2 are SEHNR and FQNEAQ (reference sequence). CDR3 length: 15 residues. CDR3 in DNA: TGTGCCAGCAGCCCGCTTAGCGGTAAAATGGGCGAGCAGTACTTC. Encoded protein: CASSPLSGKMGEQYF.

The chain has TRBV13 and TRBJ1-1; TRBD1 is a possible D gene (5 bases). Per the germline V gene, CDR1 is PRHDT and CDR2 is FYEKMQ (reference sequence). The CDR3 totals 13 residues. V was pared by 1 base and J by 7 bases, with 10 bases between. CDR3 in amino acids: CASSLVRQNEAFF. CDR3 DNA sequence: TGTGCCAGCAGCTTAGTCCGACAGAATGAAGCTTTCTTT.

CDR3 in DNA: TGTGCCAGTAGTTTTGGGCAGGGGGCGGATGGCTACACCTTC. Translation gives CASSFGQGADGYTF. V usage is TRBV19 and J usage is TRBJ1-2; 8 bases map to TRBD1. The V gene end was trimmed by 5 bases and the J gene end by 6 bases; junction bases not matched to a gene: 8. The V gene's germline CDR1 is LNHDA and CDR2 SQIVND (reference sequence). This CDR3 contains 14 residues. Complete variable domain (other parts from reference TRBV19 and TRBJ1-2): DGGITQSPKYLFRKEGQNVTLSCEQNLNHDAMYWYRQDPGQGLRLIYYSQIVNDFQKGDIAEGYSVSREKKESFPLTVTSAQKNPTAFYLCASSFGQGADGYTFGSGTRLTVV.

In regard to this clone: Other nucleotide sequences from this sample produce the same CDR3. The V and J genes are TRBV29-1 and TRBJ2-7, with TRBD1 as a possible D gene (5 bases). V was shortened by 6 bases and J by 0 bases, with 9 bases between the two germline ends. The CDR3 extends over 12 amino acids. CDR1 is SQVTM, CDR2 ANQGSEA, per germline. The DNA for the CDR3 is TGCAGCGTACGTGACAGCTCCTACGAGCAGTACTTC. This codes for CSVRDSSYEQYF.

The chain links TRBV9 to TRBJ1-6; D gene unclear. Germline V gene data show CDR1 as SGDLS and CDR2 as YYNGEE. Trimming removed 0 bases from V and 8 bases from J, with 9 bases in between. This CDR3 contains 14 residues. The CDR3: CASSVASRDSPLHF. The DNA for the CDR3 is TGTGCCAGCAGCGTAGCGAGTCGGGATTCACCCCTCCACTTT.

The CDR3 DNA is TGTGCCAGCAGGGGACAGGGGTACCCCTACGAGCAGTACTTC. The encoded protein is CASRGQGYPYEQYF. The chain combines TRBV6-5 with TRBJ2-7; 10 bases match TRBD1. Trimming at V came to 6 bases and at J to 2 bases, leaving 4 bases not matched to a gene. Germline-derived CDR1 and CDR2 are MNHEY and SVGAGI. The CDR3 spans 14 residues.

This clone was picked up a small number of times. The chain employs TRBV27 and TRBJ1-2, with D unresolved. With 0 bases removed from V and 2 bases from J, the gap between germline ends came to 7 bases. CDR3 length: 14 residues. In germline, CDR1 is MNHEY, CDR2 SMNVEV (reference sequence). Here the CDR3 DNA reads TGTGCCAGCAGTTTATCGGTAGAAAACTATGGCTACACCTTC. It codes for CASSLSVENYGYTF.

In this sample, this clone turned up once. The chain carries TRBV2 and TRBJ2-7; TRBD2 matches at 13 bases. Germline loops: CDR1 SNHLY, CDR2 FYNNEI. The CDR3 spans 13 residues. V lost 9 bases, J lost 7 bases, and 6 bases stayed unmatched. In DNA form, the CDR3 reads TGTGCCAGAGGACTAGCGGGGGCCGAAGAGCAGTACTTC. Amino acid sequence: CARGLAGAEEQYF.

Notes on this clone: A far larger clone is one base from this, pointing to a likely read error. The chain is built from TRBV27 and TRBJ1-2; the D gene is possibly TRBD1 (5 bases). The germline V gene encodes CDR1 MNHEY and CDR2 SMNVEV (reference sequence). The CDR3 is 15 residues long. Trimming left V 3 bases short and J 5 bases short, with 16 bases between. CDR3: CASSLAVGGDYGYTF. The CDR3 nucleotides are TGTGCCAGCAGTTTGGCCGTTGGGGGGGATTATGGCTACACCTTC.

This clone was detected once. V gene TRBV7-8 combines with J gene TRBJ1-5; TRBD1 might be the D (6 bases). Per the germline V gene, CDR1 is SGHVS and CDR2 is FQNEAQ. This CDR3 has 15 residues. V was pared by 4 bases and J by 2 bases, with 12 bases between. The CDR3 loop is CASSYREGGNQPQHF. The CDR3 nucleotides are TGTGCCAGCAGCTACAGGGAAGGGGGCAATCAGCCCCAGCATTTT.

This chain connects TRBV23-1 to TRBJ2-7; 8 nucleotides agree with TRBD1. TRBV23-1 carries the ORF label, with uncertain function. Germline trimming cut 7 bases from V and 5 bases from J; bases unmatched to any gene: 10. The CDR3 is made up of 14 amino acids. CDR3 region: CASNFRDRPHEQYF. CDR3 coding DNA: TGCGCCAGCAATTTCCGGGACAGGCCTCACGAGCAGTACTTC.

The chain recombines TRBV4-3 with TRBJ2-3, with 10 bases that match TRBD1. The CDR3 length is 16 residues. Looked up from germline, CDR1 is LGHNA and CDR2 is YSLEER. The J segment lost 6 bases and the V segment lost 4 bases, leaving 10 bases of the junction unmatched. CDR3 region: CASSPTGTGAVDTQYF. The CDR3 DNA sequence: TGCGCCAGCAGCCCAACCGGGACAGGGGCCGTGGATACGCAGTATTTT.